The present TCR beta chain was sequenced within a study of blood T cell repertoires in COVID-19. Germline CDR1 is MNHEY and CDR2 is SMNVEV (reference sequence). The length of the CDR3 is 11 residues. Trimming shortened V by 5 bases and J by 9 bases, and 8 bases separated the two germline ends. Authors' methods: Counts of nucleated cells, estimated from reference gene primer amplification, were obtained. Assay: immunoSEQ multiplex PCR; the TCRdb copy retains only in-frame clones and omits some. V and J calls plus clone size are reproduced from that table; the DNA served to infer D and trimming. The table records under 250,000 clones, about 85% of them present only once.

The receptor was derived from a man between 18 and 35 years old with active or convalescent COVID-19. Specimen: peripheral blood. V gene TRBV27 combines with J gene TRBJ2-1; D possibly corresponds to TRBD1 (6 bases). Written as DNA, the CDR3 is TGTGCCAGCAGTACAGGGCCTGAGCAGTTCTTC. It encodes CASSTGPEQFF.